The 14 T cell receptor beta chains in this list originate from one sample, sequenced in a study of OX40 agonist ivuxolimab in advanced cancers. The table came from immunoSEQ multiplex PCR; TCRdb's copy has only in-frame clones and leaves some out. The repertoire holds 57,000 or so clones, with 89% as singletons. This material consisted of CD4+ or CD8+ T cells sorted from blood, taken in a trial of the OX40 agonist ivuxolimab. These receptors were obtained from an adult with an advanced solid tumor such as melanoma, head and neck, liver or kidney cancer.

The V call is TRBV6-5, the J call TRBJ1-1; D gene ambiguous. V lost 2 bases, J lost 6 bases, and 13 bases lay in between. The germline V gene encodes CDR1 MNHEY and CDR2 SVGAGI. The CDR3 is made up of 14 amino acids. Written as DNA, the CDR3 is TGTGCCAGCAGTTACGAGGGTAGAGAGTCTGAAGCTTTCTTT. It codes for CASSYEGRESEAFF.

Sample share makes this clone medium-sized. CDR3 amino acids: CASSLEDLRNQPQHF. CDR3 nucleotides: TGTGCCAGCAGTTTAGAGGATTTACGCAATCAGCCCCAGCATTTT. This chain uses TRBV28 with TRBJ1-5; D call uncertain. This CDR3 comprises 15 residues. Germline CDR1 is MDHEN and CDR2 is SYDVKM. The V end was cut by 2 bases, the J end by 2 bases, with 10 bases between.

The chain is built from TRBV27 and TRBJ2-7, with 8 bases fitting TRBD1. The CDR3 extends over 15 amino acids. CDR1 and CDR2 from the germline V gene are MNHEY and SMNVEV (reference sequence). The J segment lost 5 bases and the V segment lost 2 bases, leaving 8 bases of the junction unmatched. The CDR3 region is CASSLGQGAPHEQYF. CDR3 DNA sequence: TGTGCCAGCAGTTTAGGGCAGGGGGCGCCCCACGAGCAGTACTTC.

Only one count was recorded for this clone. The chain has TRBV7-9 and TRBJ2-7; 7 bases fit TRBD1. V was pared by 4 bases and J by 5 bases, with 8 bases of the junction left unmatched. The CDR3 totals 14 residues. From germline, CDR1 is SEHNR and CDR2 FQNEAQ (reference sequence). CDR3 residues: CASSSTGELDEQYF. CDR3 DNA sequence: TGTGCCAGCAGCTCAACAGGGGAACTGGACGAGCAGTACTTC. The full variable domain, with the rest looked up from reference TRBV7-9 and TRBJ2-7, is DTGVSQNPRHKITKRGQNVTFRCDPISEHNRLYWYRQTLGQGPEFLTYFQNEAQLEKSRLLSDRFSAERPKGSFSTLEIQRTEQGDSAMYLCASSSTGELDEQYFGPGTRLTVT.

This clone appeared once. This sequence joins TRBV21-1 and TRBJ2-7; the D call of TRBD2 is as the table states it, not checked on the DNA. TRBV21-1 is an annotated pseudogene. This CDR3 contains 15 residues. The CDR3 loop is CARTGSGSGSYEQYF. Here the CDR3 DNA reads TGTGCCAGAACCGGAAGTGGGAGCGGCTCCTACGAGCAGTACTTC.

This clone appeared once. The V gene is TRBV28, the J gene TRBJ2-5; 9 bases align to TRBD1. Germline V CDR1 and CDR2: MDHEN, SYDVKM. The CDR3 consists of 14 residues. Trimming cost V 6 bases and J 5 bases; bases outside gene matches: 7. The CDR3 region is CASSPQGAGETQYF. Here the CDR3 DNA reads TGTGCCAGCAGCCCACAGGGGGCAGGGGAGACCCAGTACTTC.

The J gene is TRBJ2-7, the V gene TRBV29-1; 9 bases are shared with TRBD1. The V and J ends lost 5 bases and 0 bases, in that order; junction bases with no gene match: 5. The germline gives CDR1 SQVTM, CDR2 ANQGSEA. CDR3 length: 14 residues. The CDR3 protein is CSVPGTGYSYEQYF. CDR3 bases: TGCAGCGTTCCCGGGACAGGGTACTCCTACGAGCAGTACTTC.

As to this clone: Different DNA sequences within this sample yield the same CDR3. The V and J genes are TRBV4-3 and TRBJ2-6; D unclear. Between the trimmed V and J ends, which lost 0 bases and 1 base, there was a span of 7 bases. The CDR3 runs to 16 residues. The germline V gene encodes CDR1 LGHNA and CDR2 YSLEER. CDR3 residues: CASSQDRVSGANVLTF. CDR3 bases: TGCGCCAGCAGCCAAGATCGGGTATCTGGGGCCAACGTCCTGACTTTC.

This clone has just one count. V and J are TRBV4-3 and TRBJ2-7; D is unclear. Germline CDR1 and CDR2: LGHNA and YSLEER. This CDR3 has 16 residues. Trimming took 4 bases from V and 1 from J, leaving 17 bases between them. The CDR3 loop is CASSPGLGGSSYEQYF. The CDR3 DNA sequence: TGCGCCAGCAGCCCCGGCTTAGGTGGGTCATCCTACGAGCAGTACTTC.

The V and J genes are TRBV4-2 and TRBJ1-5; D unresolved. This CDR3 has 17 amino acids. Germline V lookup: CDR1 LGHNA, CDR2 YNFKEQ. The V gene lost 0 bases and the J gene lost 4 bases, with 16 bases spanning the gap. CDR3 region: CASSQDQWSQMNQPQHF. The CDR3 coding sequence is TGTGCCAGCAGCCAAGATCAATGGAGTCAGATGAATCAGCCCCAGCATTTT.

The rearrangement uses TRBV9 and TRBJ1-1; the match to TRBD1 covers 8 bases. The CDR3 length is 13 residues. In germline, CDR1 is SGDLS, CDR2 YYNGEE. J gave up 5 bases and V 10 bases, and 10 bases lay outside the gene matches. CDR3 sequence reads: CAGGQGGRTEAFF. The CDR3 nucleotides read TGTGCCGGTGGACAGGGCGGGCGAACTGAAGCTTTCTTT.

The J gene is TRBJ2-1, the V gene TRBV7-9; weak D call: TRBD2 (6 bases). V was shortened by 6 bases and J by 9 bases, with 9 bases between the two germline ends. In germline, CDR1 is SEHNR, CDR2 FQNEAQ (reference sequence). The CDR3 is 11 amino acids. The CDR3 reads CASSRDFEQFF. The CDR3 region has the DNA TGTGCCAGCAGTCGGGACTTTGAGCAGTTCTTC.

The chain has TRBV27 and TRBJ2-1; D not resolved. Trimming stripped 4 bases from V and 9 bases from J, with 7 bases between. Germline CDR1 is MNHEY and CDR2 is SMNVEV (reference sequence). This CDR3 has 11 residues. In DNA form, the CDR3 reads TGTGCCAGCAGTTCATTTAGTGAGCAGTTCTTC. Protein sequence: CASSSFSEQFF.

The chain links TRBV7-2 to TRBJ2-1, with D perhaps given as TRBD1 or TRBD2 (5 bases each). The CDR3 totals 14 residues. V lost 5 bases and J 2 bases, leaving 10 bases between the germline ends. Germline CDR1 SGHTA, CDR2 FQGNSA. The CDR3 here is CASSAGTTYNEQFF. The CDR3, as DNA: TGTGCCAGCAGCGCCGGGACGACCTACAATGAGCAGTTCTTC.